Below, 26 T cell receptor beta chains from the same sample are listed, as sequenced in a study of blood T cells in healthy people across ages. The second PCR ran roughly 7 to 12 cycles with a sample-barcoded 5' primer and J-beta primers. TCRdb reanalysed the 5' RACE reads using MiXCR and keeps one entry per CDR3 protein. The sample includes more than 800,000 distinct CDR3 sequences, 40% to 50% of them seen just once. Sequencing was carried out using blood. The receptors derive from a woman aged 55 to 70 in good health.

The chain is built from TRBV7-9 and TRBJ2-1; D possibly corresponds to TRBD2 (6 bases). CDR3 length equals 17 residues. V lost 0 bases and J 2 bases, leaving 14 bases between the germline ends. The germline V gene has CDR1 SEHNR and CDR2 FQNEAQ (reference sequence). The CDR3 here is CASSLAGTSNAYNEQFF. CDR3 in DNA: TGTGCCAGCAGCTTAGCTGGAACTAGCAATGCCTACAATGAGCAGTTCTTC.

This clonotype was observed a handful of times. This chain links TRBV7-8 with TRBJ2-1; D may match TRBD1 or TRBD2 (7 bases each). Germline CDR1 reads SGHVS; CDR2 reads FQNEAQ. V was pared by 4 bases and J by 8 bases, with 12 bases between. CDR3 length: 13 amino acids. The chain's CDR3 is CASSSGGGDEQFF. CDR3 DNA sequence: TGTGCCAGCAGCTCAGGGGGGGGCGATGAGCAGTTCTTC.

This clonotype was observed at least ten times. V gene TRBV12-3 or TRBV12-4 combines with J gene TRBJ2-7, with unresolved D. This CDR3 has 13 residues. V was shortened by 5 bases and J by 3 bases, with 11 bases between the two germline ends. Here the CDR3 reads CASSPKLLYEQYF. In DNA, the CDR3 is TGTGCCAGCAGTCCAAAGCTCCTCTACGAGCAGTACTTC.

A note on this clonotype: The junction departs from germline at one end; a sequencing error may be responsible. V usage is TRBV20-1 and J usage is TRBJ2-3; perhaps TRBD1 as D (6 bases). The CDR3 consists of 19 residues. Germline lookup yields CDR1 DFQATT and CDR2 SNEGSKA (reference sequence). The CDR3 loop is CSARLGGRSRASGTDTRYF. In DNA form, the CDR3 reads TGCAGTGCTAGGTTAGGGGGTAGGTCCCGCGCCAGTGGCACAGATACGCGGTATTTT.

This clonotype was counted only a few times. The chain couples TRBV20-1 to TRBJ2-7, with D perhaps TRBD1 or TRBD2 (5 bases each). Germline CDR1 DFQATT, CDR2 SNEGSKA (reference sequence). There are 13 residues in the CDR3. V was clipped by 6 bases and J by 2 bases, with 14 bases between them. The CDR3: CSASLGAPYEQYF. The CDR3 DNA is TGCAGTGCAAGCCTCGGGGCCCCCTACGAGCAGTACTTC.

This clonotype was detected a few times. V gene TRBV27 combines with J gene TRBJ1-4; D remains unclear. The CDR3 sequence is 11 residues long. Germline V gene sequence: CDR1 MNHEY, CDR2 SMNVEV (reference sequence). Trimming cost V 6 bases and J 8 bases, with 7 bases left between them. In nucleotides, the CDR3 is TGTGCCAGCAGCGGCGGCGAAAAACTGTTTTTT. Protein product: CASSGGEKLFF. Full variable domain (outside the CDR3, taken from reference TRBV27 and TRBJ1-4): EAQVTQNPRYLITVTGKKLTVTCSQNMNHEYMSWYRQDPGLGLRQIYYSMNVEVTDKGDVPEGYKVSRKEKRNFPLILESPSPNQTSLYFCASSGGEKLFFGSGTQLSVL.

The V call is TRBV12-3 or TRBV12-4, the J call TRBJ1-2, with D hard to call. V dropped 6 bases and J dropped 4 bases, with 12 bases sitting between them. The CDR3 runs to 13 residues. Here the CDR3 reads CASRRMLGYGYTF. The CDR3 coding sequence is TGTGCCAGCAGGAGGATGTTAGGCTATGGCTACACCTTC.

The chain links TRBV20-1 to TRBJ2-1; 8 nucleotides line up with TRBD1. V shed 2 bases, J shed 3 bases, and the junction held 6 bases outside the gene matches. Germline V CDR1 and CDR2: DFQATT, SNEGSKA (reference sequence). This CDR3 spans 15 amino acids. The chain's CDR3 is CSARPGTGGYNEQFF. CDR3 sequence (DNA): TGCAGTGCTAGACCCGGTACAGGGGGCTACAATGAGCAGTTCTTC.

The chain uses TRBV11-2 and TRBJ2-1; 10 nucleotides agree with TRBD1. This CDR3 region has 15 residues. Unmatched junction bases numbered 2, after V lost 0 bases and J lost 6 bases. Germline loops: CDR1 SGHAT, CDR2 FQNNGV. CDR3 nucleotide sequence: TGTGCCAGCAGCTTAGATGGGACAGGGGTCAATGAGCAGTTCTTC. Its protein product is CASSLDGTGVNEQFF. Full variable domain (missing parts from reference TRBV11-2 and TRBJ2-1): EAGVAQSPRYKIIEKRQSVAFWCNPISGHATLYWYQQILGQGPKLLIQFQNNGVVDDSQLPKDRFSAERLKGVDSTLKIQPAKLEDSAVYLCASSLDGTGVNEQFFGPGTRLTVL.

The V and J genes are TRBV6-1 and TRBJ2-6, with D maybe TRBD1 (7 bases). Trimming stripped 7 bases from V and 2 bases from J, with 12 bases between. Germline V gives CDR1 MNHNS, CDR2 SASEGT. The CDR3 covers 15 residues. CDR3 nucleotides: TGTGCCAGCACATGGAGGGGGCCTGGGGCCAACGTCCTGACTTTC. Translation gives CASTWRGPGANVLTF.

The V gene is TRBV6-6, the J gene TRBJ2-1; the D gene is possibly TRBD1 (6 bases). V was shortened by 10 bases and J by 8 bases, with 18 bases between the two germline ends. Germline CDR1 MNHNY, CDR2 SVGAGI (reference sequence). The CDR3 contains 13 residues. In nucleotides, the CDR3 is TGTGCCACCAGGGGAGTCCCGATGGATGAGCAGTTCTTC. Residues: CATRGVPMDEQFF.

This clonotype has ten or more counts. The V gene is TRBV13, the J gene TRBJ2-7; D uncertain. The ends were cut back, 4 bases at V and 0 bases at J, with 13 bases in the middle. The CDR3 loop spans 15 amino acids. Germline lookup yields CDR1 PRHDT and CDR2 FYEKMQ (reference sequence). The CDR3 DNA reads TGTGCCAGCAGCTCAGACCCGGGCAGCTCCTACGAGCAGTACTTC. Translating gives CASSSDPGSSYEQYF.

CDR3 DNA sequence: TGCAGTGCTAGGGATGTACGGACTAGCCAAGAGACCCAGTACTTC. Its protein product is CSARDVRTSQETQYF. J is TRBJ2-5 and V is TRBV20-1; 7 bases are shared with TRBD2. This CDR3 is 15 amino acids long. V lost 3 bases and J lost 1; bases outside the gene matches: 8. Germline V gives CDR1 DFQATT, CDR2 SNEGSKA (reference sequence).

The V call is TRBV10-3, the J call TRBJ2-7; D ambiguous. CDR1 is ENHRY and CDR2 is SYGVKD in the germline V gene. The CDR3 is 12 residues long. V gave up 4 bases and J gave up 2 bases, with 6 bases separating them. The CDR3 nucleotides read TGTGCCATCAGTGGTCCCACCTACGAGCAGTACTTC. Protein product: CAISGPTYEQYF.

The chain uses TRBV12-3 or TRBV12-4 and TRBJ2-4; the match to TRBD1 covers 7 bases. V lost 6 bases and J lost 6; bases outside the gene matches: 8. This CDR3 contains 14 residues. CDR3 loop: CASSPTGVPNIQYF. The CDR3 bases are TGTGCCAGCAGCCCTACAGGGGTTCCAAACATTCAGTACTTC.

The V gene is TRBV2, the J gene TRBJ2-3, with 11 bases matching TRBD1. J lost 4 bases, V lost 6 bases, and 3 bases had no gene match. This CDR3 comprises 14 residues. CDR1 and CDR2 (germline): SNHLY, FYNNEI. For the CDR3, the DNA is TGTGCCAGCAGACCGGACAGGGGGCCAGATACGCAGTATTTT. Protein sequence: CASRPDRGPDTQYF.

V and J are TRBV5-1 and TRBJ2-7; TRBD2 aligns across 8 bases. V gave up 2 bases and J gave up 3 bases; unmatched junction bases: 4. The CDR3 consists of 14 residues. Germline V gene lookup returns CDR1 SGHRS and CDR2 YFSETQ. The CDR3: CASSFRLASYEQYF. CDR3 in DNA: TGCGCCAGCAGCTTTCGACTAGCGAGCTACGAGCAGTACTTC.

The chain recombines TRBV10-3 with TRBJ1-5; D gene uncertain. Trimming left V 1 base short and J 1 base short, with 8 bases between. CDR3 length: 15 amino acids. The V gene's germline CDR1 is ENHRY and CDR2 SYGVKD. CDR3 in DNA: TGTGCCATCAGTGAGTTAGCAGGAAGCAATCAGCCCCAGCATTTT. This codes for CAISELAGSNQPQHF.

The rearrangement joins TRBV29-1 to TRBJ2-2; the D is unclear. The CDR3 has 12 residues. Per germline, CDR1 SQVTM and CDR2 ANQGSEA. The CDR3 region is CSALRSNGELFF. The CDR3 DNA reads TGCAGTGCGTTGAGGTCAAACGGGGAGCTGTTTTTT.

This clonotype is large within its sample. The genes are TRBV5-6 and TRBJ2-7; 8 bases align to TRBD2. There are 17 residues in the CDR3. J was trimmed by 4 bases and V by 1 base; bases with no gene match: 13. The germline CDR1 and CDR2 sequences are SGHDT and YYEEEE. The CDR3 sequence is CASSLNRRAGGLYEQYF. In DNA form, the CDR3 reads TGTGCCAGCAGCTTGAATAGGAGGGCGGGAGGATTATACGAGCAGTACTTC.

This chain connects TRBV7-9 to TRBJ2-1; TRBD2 agrees at 10 bases. The length of the CDR3 is 17 residues. Germline values: CDR1 SEHNR, CDR2 FQNEAQ (reference sequence). J lost 0 bases, V lost 7 bases, and 9 bases had no gene match. For the CDR3, the DNA is TGTGCCAGCAAGCGTGGACTAGCGGATCACTCCTACAATGAGCAGTTCTTC. It translates to CASKRGLADHSYNEQFF.

The chain uses TRBV11-2 and TRBJ2-5; the D gene could be TRBD1 or TRBD2 (5 bases each). This CDR3 spans 14 amino acids. CDR1 is SGHAT, CDR2 FQNNGV, per germline. With 3 bases removed from V and 5 bases from J, the gap between germline ends came to 13 bases. The CDR3 sequence is CASSLGRGVETQYF. The CDR3 coding sequence is TGTGCCAGCAGCTTGGGGAGAGGGGTGGAGACCCAGTACTTC.

The V gene is TRBV6-1, the J gene TRBJ1-6, with a possible D match to TRBD1 (5 bases). V was clipped by 1 base and J by 10 bases, with 17 bases between them. The germline V gene encodes CDR1 MNHNS and CDR2 SASEGT. There are 16 residues in the CDR3. The CDR3 region is CASSEEAPGSDSPLHF. CDR3 nucleotides: TGTGCCAGCAGTGAAGAGGCCCCAGGGTCCGACTCACCCCTCCACTTT.

A single count supports this clonotype. The V gene is TRBV10-3, the J gene TRBJ1-1, with D possibly TRBD1 on 5 matching bases. This CDR3 is built from 12 residues. V was shortened by 7 bases and J by 1 base, with 7 bases between the two germline ends. Germline V gene lookup returns CDR1 ENHRY and CDR2 SYGVKD. CDR3 residues: CAIKQENTEAFF. As DNA, the CDR3 is TGTGCCATCAAACAGGAGAACACTGAAGCTTTCTTT.

The CDR3 spells CSANFQTGGAKNIQYF. CDR3 nucleotide sequence: TGCAGTGCCAATTTCCAGACAGGCGGGGCCAAAAACATTCAGTACTTC. The chain has TRBV20-1 and TRBJ2-4; D is perhaps TRBD1 (6 bases). From germline, CDR1 is DFQATT and CDR2 SNEGSKA (reference sequence). Trimming removed 6 bases from V and 1 base from J, with 19 bases in between. This CDR3 has 16 amino acids.

J is TRBJ2-3 and V is TRBV11-2; 7 bases map to TRBD2. Germline assignment: CDR1 SGHAT and CDR2 FQNNGV. The CDR3 loop spans 16 amino acids. With 5 bases clipped from V and 6 bases from J, the junction kept 14 bases outside the gene matches. In DNA form, the CDR3 reads TGTGCCAGCAGCCCAGGGCTGCGGGAGCGGGCTGATACGCAGTATTTT. It codes for CASSPGLRERADTQYF. Full variable domain (remainder filled in from reference TRBV11-2 and TRBJ2-3): EAGVAQSPRYKIIEKRQSVAFWCNPISGHATLYWYQQILGQGPKLLIQFQNNGVVDDSQLPKDRFSAERLKGVDSTLKIQPAKLEDSAVYLCASSPGLRERADTQYFGPGTRLTVL.